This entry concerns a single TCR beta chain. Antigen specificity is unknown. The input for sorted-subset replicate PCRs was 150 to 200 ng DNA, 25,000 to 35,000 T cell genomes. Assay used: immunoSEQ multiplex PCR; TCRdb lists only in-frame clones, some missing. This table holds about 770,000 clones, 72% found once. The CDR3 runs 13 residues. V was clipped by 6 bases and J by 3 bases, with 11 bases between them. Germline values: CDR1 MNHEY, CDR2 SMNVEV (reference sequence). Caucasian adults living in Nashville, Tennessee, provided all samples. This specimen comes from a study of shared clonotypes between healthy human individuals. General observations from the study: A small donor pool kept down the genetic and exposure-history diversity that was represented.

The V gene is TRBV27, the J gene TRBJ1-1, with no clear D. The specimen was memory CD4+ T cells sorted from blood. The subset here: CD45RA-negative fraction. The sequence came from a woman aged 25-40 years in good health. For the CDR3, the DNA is TGTGCCAGCAGCAAATACAGAGACACTGAAGCTTTCTTT. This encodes CASSKYRDTEAFF.